Listed below are T cell receptor beta chains from one sample, sequenced in a study of blood T cell repertoires in COVID-19. The repertoire was sequenced with immunoSEQ multiplex PCR; TCRdb's copy has only in-frame clones and lacks some. The sample lists approximately 170,000 clones, around 82% seen once, with around 7% in the top ten. The specimen was peripheral blood. The receptor source for this set is a man older than 75 with COVID-19, enrolled during active disease. Each CDR3 is given with its conserved first and last residue. D genes are given only for firm matches. Not every row has a clone size; where given, it reads once, few, many or a size class.

J	V	size	D	CDR3	DNA
TRBJ2-2	TRBV11-2	.	.	CASSLARGSGELFF	TGTGCCAGCAGCTTAGCCAGGGGATCCGGGGAGCTGTTTTTT
TRBJ2-7	TRBV6-1	.	TRBD1	CASSELPGQGRDEQYF	TGTGCCAGCAGTGAACTCCCGGGACAGGGACGCGACGAGCAGTACTTC
TRBJ2-5	TRBV6-5	.	.	CASSYSGIQETQYF	TGTGCCAGCAGTTACTCCGGGATCCAAGAGACCCAGTACTTC
TRBJ2-1	TRBV7-3	.	.	CASSSQGGADNEQFF	TGTGCCAGCAGCTCCCAGGGCGGGGCCGACAATGAGCAGTTCTTC
TRBJ2-7	TRBV19	.	.	CASSIFRDTAYEQYF	TGTGCCAGTAGTATTTTCCGGGACACCGCCTACGAGCAGTACTTC
TRBJ1-2	TRBV24-1	.	.	CATSDSGVLGGYTF	TGTGCCACCAGTGATTCGGGGGTTTTGGGCGGCTACACCTTC
TRBJ2-1	TRBV10-2	once	.	CASSQTDNEQFF	TGCGCCAGCAGTCAAACAGACAATGAGCAGTTCTTC
TRBJ1-2	TRBV2	.	TRBD1	CASRGQGADGYTF	TGTGCCAGCAGAGGGCAGGGGGCTGATGGCTACACCTTC
TRBJ2-7	TRBV19	.	.	CASSMGRGYEQYF	TGTGCCAGTAGTATGGGACGGGGGTACGAGCAGTACTTC
TRBJ1-4	TRBV19	.	TRBD1	CASNDRGSVFF	TGTGCCAGTAACGACAGGGGCTCAGTGTTTTTT
TRBJ1-2	TRBV3-1/TRBV3-2	.	.	CASRGGGNYGYTF	TGTGCCAGCAGGGGTGGGGGCAACTATGGCTACACCTTC
TRBJ1-3	TRBV5-1	.	.	CASSWDFGNTIYF	TGCGCCAGCAGCTGGGACTTTGGAAACACCATATATTTT
TRBJ2-2	TRBV9	few	.	CASSVVNGELFF	TGTGCCAGCAGCGTAGTAAACGGGGAGCTGTTTTTT
TRBJ2-5	TRBV2	.	TRBD1	CASSSDRGGQETQYF	TGTGCCAGCAGTTCCGACAGGGGTGGACAAGAGACCCAGTACTTC
TRBJ2-5	TRBV5-5	.	TRBD2	CASSLFSGGTETQYF	TGTGCCAGCAGCTTATTCTCCGGGGGGACAGAGACCCAGTACTTC
TRBJ1-5	TRBV18	.	TRBD1	CASSTGGNQPQHF	TGTGCCAGCTCAACAGGGGGCAATCAGCCCCAGCATTTT
TRBJ2-2	TRBV6-6	.	TRBD2	CASSRGLAGNTGELFF	TGTGCCAGCAGTCGAGGGCTAGCGGGGAACACCGGGGAGCTGTTTTTT
TRBJ2-3	TRBV6-5	once	.	CASGLPSDTQYF	TGTGCCAGCGGACTCCCCTCAGATACGCAGTATTTT
TRBJ2-2	TRBV19	once	.	CASSIFATGGELFF	TGTGCCAGTAGTATTTTTGCCACGGGAGGGGAGCTGTTTTTT
TRBJ1-2	TRBV4-1	.	TRBD1	CASSQGDPGGSYGYTF	TGCGCCAGCAGCCAAGGGGACCCAGGGGGCTCCTATGGCTACACCTTC
TRBJ1-1	TRBV6-1	.	.	CASSESQNTEAFF	TGTGCCAGCAGTGAGTCACAGAACACTGAAGCTTTCTTT
TRBJ1-1	TRBV18	.	.	CASSAWRASGNTEAFF	TGTGCCAGCTCAGCATGGCGAGCGTCGGGGAACACTGAAGCTTTCTTT
TRBJ2-1	TRBV9	.	TRBD1	CASSVGQGTYNEQFF	TGTGCCAGCAGCGTAGGACAGGGGACTTACAATGAGCAGTTCTTC
TRBJ2-4	TRBV4-1	.	.	CASSQVPRNIQYF	TGCGCCAGCAGCCAAGTGCCCCGGAACATTCAGTACTTC
TRBJ2-7	TRBV7-9	.	TRBD1	CASSGQGGIEQYF	TGTGCCAGCAGCGGACAGGGGGGAATTGAGCAGTACTTC
TRBJ1-2	TRBV6-1	.	.	CASSEIGGDGYTF	TGTGCCAGCAGTGAAATTGGGGGGGATGGCTACACCTTC
TRBJ1-4	TRBV4-1	.	.	CASSQGTRSNEKLFF	TGCGCCAGCAGCCAAGGTACACGGAGTAATGAAAAACTGTTTTTT
TRBJ1-3	TRBV7-8	.	.	CASSLESSGNTIYF	TGTGCCAGCAGTCTGGAGAGCTCTGGAAACACCATATATTTT
TRBJ2-1	TRBV5-1	.	.	CASSLASSYNEQFF	TGCGCCAGCAGCTTGGCTTCCTCCTACAATGAGCAGTTCTTC
TRBJ1-1	TRBV5-1	.	.	CASRRQMNTEAFF	TGCGCCAGCAGACGACAGATGAACACTGAAGCTTTCTTT
TRBJ1-1	TRBV6-2/TRBV6-3	.	TRBD1	CASSPDRARGLNTEAFF	TGTGCCAGCAGTCCGGACAGGGCAAGGGGGTTGAACACTGAAGCTTTCTTT
TRBJ2-5	TRBV24-1	once	.	CATSDPRGGQETQYF	TGTGCCACCAGTGATCCCCGTGGCGGACAAGAGACCCAGTACTTC
TRBJ2-2	TRBV11-2	.	TRBD2	CASSTTTSGGSGELFF	TGTGCCAGCAGCACAACGACTAGCGGGGGGTCCGGGGAGCTGTTTTTT
TRBJ1-6	TRBV9	.	.	CASSVEGGANSPLHF	TGTGCCAGCAGCGTAGAAGGAGGGGCCAATTCACCCCTCCACTTT
TRBJ1-6	TRBV19	.	TRBD1	CASSLGQGGSPLHF	TGTGCCAGTAGCTTGGGACAGGGAGGCTCACCCCTCCACTTT
TRBJ2-7	TRBV7-9	.	.	CASSLGGRVEQYF	TGTGCCAGCAGCTTAGGGGGGCGAGTCGAGCAGTACTTC
TRBJ2-1	TRBV4-2	.	TRBD2	CASSQDRGGSYNEQFF	TGTGCCAGCAGCCAAGATCGCGGGGGTTCCTACAATGAGCAGTTCTTC
TRBJ1-2	TRBV7-9	.	.	CASSLDRRQYGYTF	TGTGCCAGCAGCTTAGACAGGCGACAATATGGCTACACCTTC
TRBJ2-7	TRBV19	.	.	CASRTEPYEQYF	TGTGCCAGTCGGACAGAGCCCTACGAGCAGTACTTC
TRBJ1-6	TRBV6-2/TRBV6-3	.	.	CASSYRGAGYNSPLHF	TGTGCCAGCAGTTATCGGGGGGCGGGGTATAATTCACCCCTCCACTTT
TRBJ2-4	TRBV4-3	.	TRBD2	CASSQGTASGGIGNIQYF	TGCGCCAGCAGCCAAGGGACGGCTAGCGGGGGTATCGGAAACATTCAGTACTTC
TRBJ2-5	TRBV2	.	TRBD2	CASSEETSDQETQYF	TGTGCCAGCAGTGAAGAGACTAGCGATCAAGAGACCCAGTACTTC
TRBJ1-2	TRBV24-1	.	.	CATSAGVANYGYTF	TGTGCCACCAGCGCAGGGGTTGCTAACTATGGCTACACCTTC
TRBJ1-2	TRBV19	.	.	CASSVPTGRGYGYTF	TGTGCCAGTAGTGTCCCGACAGGAAGAGGCTATGGCTACACCTTC
TRBJ2-4	TRBV6-5	.	TRBD1	CASRPPGQGADIQYF	TGTGCCAGCAGGCCTCCGGGACAGGGGGCCGACATTCAGTACTTC
TRBJ1-4	TRBV5-8	.	TRBD1	CASIMTGGDEKLFF	TGTGCCAGCATCATGACAGGGGGAGATGAAAAACTGTTTTTT
TRBJ1-5	TRBV6-6	.	.	CASSPGSRNQPQHF	TGTGCCAGCAGCCCAGGTAGTCGCAATCAGCCCCAGCATTTT
TRBJ2-2	TRBV5-8	.	.	CASSLGVRVNTGELFF	TGTGCCAGCAGCTTAGGTGTGCGGGTGAACACCGGGGAGCTGTTTTTT
TRBJ1-1	TRBV9	.	TRBD1	CASSLNDRERAEAFF	TGTGCCAGCAGCCTTAATGACAGGGAAAGGGCTGAAGCTTTCTTT
TRBJ1-2	TRBV21-1	.	.	CASLNLQGDYGYTF	TGTGCCAGCTTAAATTTACAGGGAGACTATGGCTACACCTTC
TRBJ2-1	TRBV28	.	.	CASSSQTGGRYNEQFF	TGTGCCAGCAGTTCCCAGACGGGGGGCCGGTACAATGAGCAGTTCTTC
TRBJ1-4	TRBV3-1/TRBV3-2	few	TRBD1	CASSQDRGPNEKLFF	TGTGCCAGCAGCCAAGACAGGGGGCCCAATGAAAAACTGTTTTTT
TRBJ2-3	TRBV7-2	.	TRBD1	CASSPTGTVTDTQYF	TGTGCCAGCAGCCCGACCGGGACAGTCACAGATACGCAGTATTTT
TRBJ1-1	TRBV18	.	.	CASSPRGGSTEAFF	TGTGCCAGCTCACCACGCGGGGGGAGCACTGAAGCTTTCTTT
TRBJ1-5	TRBV6-4	.	.	CASSSSSNQPQHF	TGTGCCAGCAGTTCGTCCAGCAATCAGCCCCAGCATTTT